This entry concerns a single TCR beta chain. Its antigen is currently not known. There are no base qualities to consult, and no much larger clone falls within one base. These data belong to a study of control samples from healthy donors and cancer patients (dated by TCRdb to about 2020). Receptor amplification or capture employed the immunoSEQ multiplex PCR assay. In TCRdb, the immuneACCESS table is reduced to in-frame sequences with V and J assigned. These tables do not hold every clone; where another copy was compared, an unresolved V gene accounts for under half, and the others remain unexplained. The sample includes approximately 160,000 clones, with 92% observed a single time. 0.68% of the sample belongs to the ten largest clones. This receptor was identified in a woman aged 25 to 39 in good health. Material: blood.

The encoded CDR3 is CASSYGTGVYEQYF. In nucleotides, the sequence is TGTGCCAGCAGCTACGGGACAGGGGTCTACGAGCAGTACTTC. The chain was built from TRBV7-8 and TRBJ2-7; TRBD1 fits 10 bases in the junction. V has 4 bases trimmed and J has 3 bases trimmed; junction bases matching no gene number 3. The germline V gene specifies SGHVS as CDR1 and FQNEAQ as CDR2. Taken from cysteine to phenylalanine, the CDR3 has 14 residues. Just the 42-base CDR3 DNA is kept, in frame starting at base 1.